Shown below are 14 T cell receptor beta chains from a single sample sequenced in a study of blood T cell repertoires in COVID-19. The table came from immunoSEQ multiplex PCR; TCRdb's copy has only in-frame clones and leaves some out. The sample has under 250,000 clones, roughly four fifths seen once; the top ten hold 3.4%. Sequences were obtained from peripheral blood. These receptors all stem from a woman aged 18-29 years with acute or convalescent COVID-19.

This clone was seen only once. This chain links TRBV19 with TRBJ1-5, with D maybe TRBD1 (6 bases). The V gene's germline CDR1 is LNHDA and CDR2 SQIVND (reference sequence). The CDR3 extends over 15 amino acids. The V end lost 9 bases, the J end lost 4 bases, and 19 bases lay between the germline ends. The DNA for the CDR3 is TGTGCCAGCGGACCCCGACAGGTATTGAATCAGCCCCAGCATTTT. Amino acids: CASGPRQVLNQPQHF.

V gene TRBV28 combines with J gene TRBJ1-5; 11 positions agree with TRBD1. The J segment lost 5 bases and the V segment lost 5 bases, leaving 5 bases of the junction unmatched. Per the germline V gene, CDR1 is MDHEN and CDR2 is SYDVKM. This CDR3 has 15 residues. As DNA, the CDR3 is TGTGCCAGCAGTATGGGACAGGGGGGATATCAGCCCCAGCATTTT. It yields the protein CASSMGQGGYQPQHF.

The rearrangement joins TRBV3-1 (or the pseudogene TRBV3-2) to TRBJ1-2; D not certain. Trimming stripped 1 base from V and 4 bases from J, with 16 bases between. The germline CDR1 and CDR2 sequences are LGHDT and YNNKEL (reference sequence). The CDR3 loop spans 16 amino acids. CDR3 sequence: CASSQAPTAASYGYTF. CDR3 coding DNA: TGTGCCAGCAGCCAAGCTCCTACTGCCGCGAGCTATGGCTACACCTTC.

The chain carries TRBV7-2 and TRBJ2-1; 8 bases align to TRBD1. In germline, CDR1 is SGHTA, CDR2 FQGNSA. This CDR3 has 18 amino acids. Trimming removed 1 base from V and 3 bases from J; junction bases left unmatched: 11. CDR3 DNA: TGTGCCAGCAGCTTAGACCTTCTTACAGGGGGAGTCTACAATGAGCAGTTCTTC. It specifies CASSLDLLTGGVYNEQFF.

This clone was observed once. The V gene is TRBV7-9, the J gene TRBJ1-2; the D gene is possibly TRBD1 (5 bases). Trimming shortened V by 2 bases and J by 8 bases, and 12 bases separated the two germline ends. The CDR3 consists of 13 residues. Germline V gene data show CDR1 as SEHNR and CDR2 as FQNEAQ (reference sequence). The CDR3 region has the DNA TGTGCCAGCAGCTTAACCCAGGGCTGGGGCTACACCTTC. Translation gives CASSLTQGWGYTF.

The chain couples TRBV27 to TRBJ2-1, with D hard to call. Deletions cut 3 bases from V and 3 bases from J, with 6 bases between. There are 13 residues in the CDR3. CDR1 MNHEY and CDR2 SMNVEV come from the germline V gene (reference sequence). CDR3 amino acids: CASSFRSYNEQFF. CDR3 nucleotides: TGTGCCAGCAGTTTTAGGAGCTACAATGAGCAGTTCTTC.

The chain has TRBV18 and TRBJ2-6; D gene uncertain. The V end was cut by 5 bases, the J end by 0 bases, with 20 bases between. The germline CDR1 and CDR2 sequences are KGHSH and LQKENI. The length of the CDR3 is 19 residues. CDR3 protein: CASSSALTAPFSGANVLTF. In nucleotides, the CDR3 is TGTGCCAGCTCATCCGCCCTAACAGCACCCTTCTCTGGGGCCAACGTCCTGACTTTC. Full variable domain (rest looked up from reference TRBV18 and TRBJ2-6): NAGVMQNPRHLVRRRGQEARLRCSPMKGHSHVYWYRQLPEEGLKFMVYLQKENIIDESGMPKERFSAEFPKEGPSILRIQQVVRGDSAAYFCASSSALTAPFSGANVLTFGAGSRLTVL.

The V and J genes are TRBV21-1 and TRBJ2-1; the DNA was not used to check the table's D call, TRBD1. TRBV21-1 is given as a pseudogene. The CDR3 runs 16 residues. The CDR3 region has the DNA TGTGCCAGCAGCAAAGTGGCCGATCACTCCTACAATGAGCAGTTCTTC. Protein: CASSKVADHSYNEQFF.

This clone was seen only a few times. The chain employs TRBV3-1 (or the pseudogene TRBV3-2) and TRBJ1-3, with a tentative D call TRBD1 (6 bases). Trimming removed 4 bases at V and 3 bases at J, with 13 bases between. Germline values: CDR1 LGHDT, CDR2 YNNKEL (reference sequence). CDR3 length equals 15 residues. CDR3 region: CASSLLGAGGNTIYF. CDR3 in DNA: TGTGCCAGCAGCCTGCTGGGGGCCGGTGGAAACACCATATATTTT.

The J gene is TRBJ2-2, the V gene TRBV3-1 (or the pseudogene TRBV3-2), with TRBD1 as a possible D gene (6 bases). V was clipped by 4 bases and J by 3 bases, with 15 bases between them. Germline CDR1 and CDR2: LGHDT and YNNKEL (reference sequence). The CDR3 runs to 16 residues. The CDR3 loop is CASSPGAAGDTGELFF. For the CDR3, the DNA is TGTGCCAGCAGCCCAGGGGCCGCTGGGGACACCGGGGAGCTGTTTTTT.

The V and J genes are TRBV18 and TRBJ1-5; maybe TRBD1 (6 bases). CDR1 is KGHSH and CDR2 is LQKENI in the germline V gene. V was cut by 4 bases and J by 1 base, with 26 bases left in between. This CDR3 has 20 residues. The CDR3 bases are TGTGCCAGCTCACTTTTCCCGCTTTCCAGGGGAGTGGGAAGCAATCAGCCCCAGCATTTT. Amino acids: CASSLFPLSRGVGSNQPQHF.

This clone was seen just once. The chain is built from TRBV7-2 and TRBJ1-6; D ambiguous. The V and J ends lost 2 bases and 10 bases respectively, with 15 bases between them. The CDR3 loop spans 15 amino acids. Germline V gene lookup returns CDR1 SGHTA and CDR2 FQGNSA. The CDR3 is CASSLTEAGESPLHF. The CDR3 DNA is TGTGCCAGCAGCTTAACCGAGGCGGGTGAGTCACCCCTCCACTTT.

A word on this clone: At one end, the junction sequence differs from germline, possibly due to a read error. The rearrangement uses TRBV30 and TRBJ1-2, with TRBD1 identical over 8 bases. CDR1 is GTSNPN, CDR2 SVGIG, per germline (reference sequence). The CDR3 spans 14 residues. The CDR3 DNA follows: TGTGCCGGGAGTTTGGACAGGGCCAGCTATGGCTACACCTTC. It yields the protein CAGSLDRASYGYTF.

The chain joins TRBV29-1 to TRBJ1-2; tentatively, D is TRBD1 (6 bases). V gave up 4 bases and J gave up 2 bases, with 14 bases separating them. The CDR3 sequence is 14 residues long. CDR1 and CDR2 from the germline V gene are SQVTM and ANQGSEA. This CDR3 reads CSVGGGASNYGYTF. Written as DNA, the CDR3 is TGCAGCGTTGGTGGGGGGGCGTCCAACTATGGCTACACCTTC.